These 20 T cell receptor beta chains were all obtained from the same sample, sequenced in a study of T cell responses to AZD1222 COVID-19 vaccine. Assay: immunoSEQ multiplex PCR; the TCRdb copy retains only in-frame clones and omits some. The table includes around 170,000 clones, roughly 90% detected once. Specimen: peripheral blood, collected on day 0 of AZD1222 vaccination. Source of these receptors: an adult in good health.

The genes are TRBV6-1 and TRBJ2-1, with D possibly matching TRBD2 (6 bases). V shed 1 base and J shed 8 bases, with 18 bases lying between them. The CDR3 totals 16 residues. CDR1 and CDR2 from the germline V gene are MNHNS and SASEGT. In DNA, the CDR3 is TGTGCCAGCAGTGAAGAGGGTGGACTACCCATCGATGAGCAGTTCTTC. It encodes CASSEEGGLPIDEQFF.

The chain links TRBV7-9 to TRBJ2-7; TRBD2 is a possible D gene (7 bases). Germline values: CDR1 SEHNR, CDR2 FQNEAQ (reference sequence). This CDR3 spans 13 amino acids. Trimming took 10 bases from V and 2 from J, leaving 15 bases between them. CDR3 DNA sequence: TGTGCCACCATCCGGGGGGCCGCCTACGAGCAGTACTTC. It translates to CATIRGAAYEQYF.

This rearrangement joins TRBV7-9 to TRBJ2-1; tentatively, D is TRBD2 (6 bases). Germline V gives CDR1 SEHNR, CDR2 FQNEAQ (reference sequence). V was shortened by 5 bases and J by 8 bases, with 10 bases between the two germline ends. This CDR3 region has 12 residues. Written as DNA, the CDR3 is TGTGCCAGCAGCGGGTCTAGCGATGAGCAGTTCTTC. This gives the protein CASSGSSDEQFF.

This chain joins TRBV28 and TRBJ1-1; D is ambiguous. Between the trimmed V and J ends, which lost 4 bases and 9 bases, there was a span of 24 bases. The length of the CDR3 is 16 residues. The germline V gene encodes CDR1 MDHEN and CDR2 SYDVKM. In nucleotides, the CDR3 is TGTGCCAGCAGTTCCCGGGAGGGCAGTTCGACACGGAAAGCTTTCTTT. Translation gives CASSSREGSSTRKAFF.

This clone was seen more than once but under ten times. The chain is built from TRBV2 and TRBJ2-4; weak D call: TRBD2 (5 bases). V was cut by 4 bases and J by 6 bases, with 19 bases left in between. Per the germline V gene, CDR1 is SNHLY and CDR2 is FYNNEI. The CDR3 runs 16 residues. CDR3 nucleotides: TGTGCCAGCAGTGCGGGTTCAGGAGGAAATCGAAACATTCAGTACTTC. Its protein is CASSAGSGGNRNIQYF.

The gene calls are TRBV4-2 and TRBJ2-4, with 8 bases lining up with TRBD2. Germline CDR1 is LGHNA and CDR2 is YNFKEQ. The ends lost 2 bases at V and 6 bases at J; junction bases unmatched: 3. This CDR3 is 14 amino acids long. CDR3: CASSQTSGGNIQYF. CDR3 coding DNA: TGTGCCAGCAGCCAAACCAGCGGGGGAAACATTCAGTACTTC.

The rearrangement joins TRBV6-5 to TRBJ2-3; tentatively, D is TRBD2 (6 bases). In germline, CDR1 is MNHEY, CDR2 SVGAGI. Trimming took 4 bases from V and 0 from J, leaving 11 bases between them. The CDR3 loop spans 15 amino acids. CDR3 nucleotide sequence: TGTGCCAGCAGTTTCCTCGGGACTAGCACAGATACGCAGTATTTT. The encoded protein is CASSFLGTSTDTQYF.

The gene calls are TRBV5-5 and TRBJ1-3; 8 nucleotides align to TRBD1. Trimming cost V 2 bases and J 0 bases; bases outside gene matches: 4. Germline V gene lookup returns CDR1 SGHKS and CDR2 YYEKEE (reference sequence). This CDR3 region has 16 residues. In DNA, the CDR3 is TGTGCCAGCAGCTTAACAGGGGGTTCCTCTGGAAACACCATATATTTT. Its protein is CASSLTGGSSGNTIYF.

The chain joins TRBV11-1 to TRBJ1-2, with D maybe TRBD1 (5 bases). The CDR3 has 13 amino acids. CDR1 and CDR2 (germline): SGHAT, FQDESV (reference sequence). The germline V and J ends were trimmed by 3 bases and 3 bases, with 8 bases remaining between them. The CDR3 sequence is CASSFDSYYGYTF. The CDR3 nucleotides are TGTGCCAGCAGCTTCGACAGTTACTATGGCTACACCTTC.

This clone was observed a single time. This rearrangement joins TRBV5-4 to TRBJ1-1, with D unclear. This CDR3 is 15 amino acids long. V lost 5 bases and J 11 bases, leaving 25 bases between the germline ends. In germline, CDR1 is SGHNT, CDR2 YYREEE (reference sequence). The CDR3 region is CASRPPTSTQVDAFF. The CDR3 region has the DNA TGTGCCAGCAGACCCCCGACATCGACCCAGGTAGATGCTTTCTTT.

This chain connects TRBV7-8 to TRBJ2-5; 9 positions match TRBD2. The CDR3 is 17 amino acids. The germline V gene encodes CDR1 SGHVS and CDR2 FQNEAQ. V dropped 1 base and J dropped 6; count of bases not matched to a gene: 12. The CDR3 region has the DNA TGTGCCAGCAGCTTAGAGTCAGCGGGGGGTATAGGAAAGACCCAGTACTTC. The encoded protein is CASSLESAGGIGKTQYF. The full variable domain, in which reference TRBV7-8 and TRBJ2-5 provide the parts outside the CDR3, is GAGVSQSPRYKVAKRGQDVALRCDPISGHVSLFWYQQALGQGPEFLTYFQNEAQLDKSGLPSDRFFAERPEGSVSTLKIQRTQQEDSAVYLCASSLESAGGIGKTQYFGPGTRLLVL.

The CDR3 sequence is CASSEGVNTEAFF. CDR3 sequence (DNA): TGTGCCAGCAGTGAAGGGGTGAACACTGAAGCTTTCTTT. V and J are TRBV2 and TRBJ1-1; D is unresolved. Trimming cost V 1 base and J 0 bases, with 3 bases left between them. The germline gives CDR1 SNHLY, CDR2 FYNNEI. CDR3 length: 13 residues.

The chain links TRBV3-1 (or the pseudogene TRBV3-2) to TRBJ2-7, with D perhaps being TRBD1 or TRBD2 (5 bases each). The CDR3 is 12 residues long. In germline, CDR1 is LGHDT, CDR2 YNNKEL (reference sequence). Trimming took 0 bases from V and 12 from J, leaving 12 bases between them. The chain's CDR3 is CASSQEGRTRYF. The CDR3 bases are TGTGCCAGCAGCCAAGAGGGACGGACAAGGTACTTC.

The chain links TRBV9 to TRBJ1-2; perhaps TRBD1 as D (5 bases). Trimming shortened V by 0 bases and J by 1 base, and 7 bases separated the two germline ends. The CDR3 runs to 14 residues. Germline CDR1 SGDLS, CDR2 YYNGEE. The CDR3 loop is CASSVGGGNYGYTF. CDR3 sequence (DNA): TGTGCCAGCAGCGTAGGTGGGGGTAACTATGGCTACACCTTC.

The CDR3 protein is CASSQEVSVGEKLFF. The CDR3 DNA reads TGCGCCAGCAGCCAAGAAGTTTCGGTCGGGGAAAAACTGTTTTTT. The chain links TRBV4-3 to TRBJ1-4; no clear D. This CDR3 is 15 amino acids long. Germline-derived CDR1 and CDR2 are LGHNA and YSLEER. V lost 0 bases and J lost 8, with 13 bases in between.

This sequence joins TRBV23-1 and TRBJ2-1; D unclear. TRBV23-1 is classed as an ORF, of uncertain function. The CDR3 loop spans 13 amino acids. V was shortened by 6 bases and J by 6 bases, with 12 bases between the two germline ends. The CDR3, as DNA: TGCGCCAGCAGCCTGGTTAGGGCCAATGAGCAGTTCTTC. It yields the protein CASSLVRANEQFF.

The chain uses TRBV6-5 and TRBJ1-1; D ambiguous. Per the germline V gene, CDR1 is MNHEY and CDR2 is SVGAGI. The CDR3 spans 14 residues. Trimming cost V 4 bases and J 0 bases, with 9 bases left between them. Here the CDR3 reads CASSSWNLNTEAFF. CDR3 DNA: TGTGCCAGCAGTTCATGGAACCTGAACACTGAAGCTTTCTTT.

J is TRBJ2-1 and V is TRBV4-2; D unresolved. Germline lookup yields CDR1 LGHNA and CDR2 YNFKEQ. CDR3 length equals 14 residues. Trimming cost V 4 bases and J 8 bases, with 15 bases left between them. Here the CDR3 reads CASSRLSRADEQFF. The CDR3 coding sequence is TGTGCCAGCAGCCGCCTATCAAGGGCGGATGAGCAGTTCTTC.

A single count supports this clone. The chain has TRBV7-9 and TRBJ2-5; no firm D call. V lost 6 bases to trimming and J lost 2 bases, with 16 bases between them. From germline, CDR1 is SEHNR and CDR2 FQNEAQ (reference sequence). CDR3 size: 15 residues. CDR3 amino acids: CASRWARLGQETQYF. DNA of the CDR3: TGTGCCAGCAGGTGGGCCCGATTAGGGCAAGAGACCCAGTACTTC. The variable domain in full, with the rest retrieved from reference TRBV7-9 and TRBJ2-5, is DTGVSQNPRHKITKRGQNVTFRCDPISEHNRLYWYRQTLGQGPEFLTYFQNEAQLEKSRLLSDRFSAERPKGSFSTLEIQRTEQGDSAMYLCASRWARLGQETQYFGPGTRLLVL.

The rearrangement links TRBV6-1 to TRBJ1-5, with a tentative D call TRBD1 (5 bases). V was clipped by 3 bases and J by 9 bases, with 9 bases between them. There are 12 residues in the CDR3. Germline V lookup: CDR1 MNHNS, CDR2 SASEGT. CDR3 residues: CASSEGVRPQHF. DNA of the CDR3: TGTGCCAGCAGTGAGGGGGTTCGGCCCCAGCATTTT.